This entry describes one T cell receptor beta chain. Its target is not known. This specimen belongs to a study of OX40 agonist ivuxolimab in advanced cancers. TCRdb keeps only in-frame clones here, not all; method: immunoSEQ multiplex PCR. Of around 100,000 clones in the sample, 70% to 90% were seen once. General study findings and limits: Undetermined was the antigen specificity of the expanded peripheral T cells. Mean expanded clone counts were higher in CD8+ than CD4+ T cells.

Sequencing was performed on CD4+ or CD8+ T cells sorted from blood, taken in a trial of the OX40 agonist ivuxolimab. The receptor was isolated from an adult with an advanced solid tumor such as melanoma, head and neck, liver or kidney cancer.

CDR3 sequence: CAWSGGLGTEAFF. In DNA form, the CDR3 reads TGTGCCTGGAGTGGGGGATTGGGCACTGAAGCTTTCTTT. J is TRBJ1-1 and V is TRBV30; no definite D call. V was trimmed by 1 base and J by 4 bases, leaving 10 bases between them. The CDR3 consists of 13 residues. CDR1 and CDR2 from the germline V gene are GTSNPN and SVGIG (reference sequence).